The clone carrying this T cell receptor (beta chain) has more than one count but fewer than ten. Some clones are missing from TCRdb's copy, which holds only in-frame ones; the method was immunoSEQ multiplex PCR. The sample records roughly 250,000 clones, around 86% being singletons. The CDR3 extends over 17 amino acids. Losses at the gene ends were 0 bases for V and 0 bases for J; bases not matched to a gene: 8. Germline V gives CDR1 SGHRS, CDR2 YFSETQ. This entry comes from a study of blood T cell repertoires in COVID-19. Sequencing was performed on PBMCs or T cells enriched from blood (not recorded which). The receptor was derived from a woman between 45 and 65 years old who had recovered from COVID-19. This rearrangement joins TRBV5-1 to TRBJ2-7, with TRBD1 identical over 8 bases. The CDR3: CASSLAIGTGGSYEQYF. For the CDR3, the DNA is TGCGCCAGCAGCTTGGCAATCGGAACAGGGGGCTCCTACGAGCAGTACTTC.